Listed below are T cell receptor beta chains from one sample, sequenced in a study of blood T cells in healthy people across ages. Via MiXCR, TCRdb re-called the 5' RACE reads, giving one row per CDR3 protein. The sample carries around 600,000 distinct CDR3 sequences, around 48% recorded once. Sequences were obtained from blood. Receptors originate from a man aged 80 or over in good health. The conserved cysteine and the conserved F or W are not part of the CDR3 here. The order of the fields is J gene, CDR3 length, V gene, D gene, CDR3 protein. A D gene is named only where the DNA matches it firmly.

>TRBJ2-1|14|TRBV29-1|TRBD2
SVGTSGRGSRETQF
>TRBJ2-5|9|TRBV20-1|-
SATQMHEQY
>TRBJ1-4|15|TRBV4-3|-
ASSQDVVGVKGEKLF
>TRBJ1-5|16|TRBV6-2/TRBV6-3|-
ASSYPLRVPSGNQPQH
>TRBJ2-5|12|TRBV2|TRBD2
ASSDGLADNEQY
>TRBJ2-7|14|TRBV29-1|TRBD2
SVRLFIGGLVGEQY
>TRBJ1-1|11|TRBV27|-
ASSANMNTEAF
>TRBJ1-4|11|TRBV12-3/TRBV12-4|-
ASRDLNREKLF
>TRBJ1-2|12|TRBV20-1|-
SAQPPGHTYGYT
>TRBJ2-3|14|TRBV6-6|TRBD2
ASSYAISGGGDTQY
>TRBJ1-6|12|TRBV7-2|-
ASSPRNNNSPLH
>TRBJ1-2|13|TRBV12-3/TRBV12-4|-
ASSSTTGFGYGYT
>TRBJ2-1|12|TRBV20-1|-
SASTGQQYREQF
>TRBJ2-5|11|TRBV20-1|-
SASRVTQETQY
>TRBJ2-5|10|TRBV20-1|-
SAAGPARTQY
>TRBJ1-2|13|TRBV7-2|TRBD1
ASSLDGQAPRGYT
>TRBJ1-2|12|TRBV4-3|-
ASSQDSGSYGYT
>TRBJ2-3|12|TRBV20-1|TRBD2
SAPSGTSVGTQY
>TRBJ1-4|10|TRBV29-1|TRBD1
SVVGTGGKLF
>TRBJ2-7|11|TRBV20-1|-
SASTGLFYEQY
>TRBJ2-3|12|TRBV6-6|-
ASSNGPITDTQY
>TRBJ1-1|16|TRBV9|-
ASSLLRGRTSMNTEAF